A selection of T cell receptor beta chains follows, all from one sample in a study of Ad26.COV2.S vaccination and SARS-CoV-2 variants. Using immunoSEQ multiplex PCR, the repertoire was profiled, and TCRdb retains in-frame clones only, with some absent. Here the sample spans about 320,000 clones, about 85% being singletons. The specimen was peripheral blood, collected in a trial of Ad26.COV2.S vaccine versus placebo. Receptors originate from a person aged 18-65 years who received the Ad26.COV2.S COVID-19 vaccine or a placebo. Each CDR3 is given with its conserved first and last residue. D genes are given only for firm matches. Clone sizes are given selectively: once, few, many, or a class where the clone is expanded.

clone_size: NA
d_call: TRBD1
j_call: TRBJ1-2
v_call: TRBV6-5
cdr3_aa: CASRRTGQYGYTF
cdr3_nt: TGTGCCAGCAGACGGACAGGACAATATGGCTACACCTTC

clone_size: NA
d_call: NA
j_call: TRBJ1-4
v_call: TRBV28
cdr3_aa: CASSPASANEKLFF
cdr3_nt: TGTGCCAGCAGCCCCGCCTCTGCTAATGAAAAACTGTTTTTT

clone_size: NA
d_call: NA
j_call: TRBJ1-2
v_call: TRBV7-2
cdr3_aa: CASSPSGISGGYTF
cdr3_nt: TGTGCCAGCAGCCCCTCAGGGATTTCGGGCGGCTACACCTTC

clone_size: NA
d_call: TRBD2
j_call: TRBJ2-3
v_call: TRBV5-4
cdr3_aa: CASSFVLAGVVDTQYF
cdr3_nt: TGTGCCAGCAGCTTTGTTTTAGCGGGGGTAGTGGATACGCAGTATTTT

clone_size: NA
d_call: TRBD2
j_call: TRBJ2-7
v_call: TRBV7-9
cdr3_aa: CASSPAGGSFQYF
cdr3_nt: TGTGCCAGCAGCCCCGCGGGGGGTTCTTTTCAGTACTTC

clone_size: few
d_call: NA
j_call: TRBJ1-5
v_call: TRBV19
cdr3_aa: CASSLVGGLYSNQPQHF
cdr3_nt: TGTGCCAGTAGTCTGGTGGGCGGCCTGTATAGCAATCAGCCCCAGCATTTT

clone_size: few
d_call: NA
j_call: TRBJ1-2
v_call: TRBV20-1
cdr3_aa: CSASSKGPYGYTF
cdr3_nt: TGCAGTGCTAGTTCAAAGGGTCCCTATGGCTACACCTTC

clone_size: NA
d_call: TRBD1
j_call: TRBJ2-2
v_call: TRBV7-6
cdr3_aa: CASSPRTGLQAGELFF
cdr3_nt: TGTGCCAGCAGCCCGAGGACAGGTCTTCAAGCCGGGGAGCTGTTTTTT

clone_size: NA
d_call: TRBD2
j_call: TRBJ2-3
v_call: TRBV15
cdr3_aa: CATSSEGAGDLKHTDTQYF
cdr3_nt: TGTGCCACCAGCAGTGAAGGCGCGGGGGATCTGAAACACACAGATACGCAGTATTTT

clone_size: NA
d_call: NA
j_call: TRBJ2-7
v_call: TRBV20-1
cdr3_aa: CSAVQGSEQYF
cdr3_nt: TGCAGTGCTGTACAGGGTTCGGAGCAGTACTTC

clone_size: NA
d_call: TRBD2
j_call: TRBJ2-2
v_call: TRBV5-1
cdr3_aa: CASKQREHTGELFF
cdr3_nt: TGCGCCAGCAAGCAGCGGGAGCACACCGGGGAGCTGTTTTTT

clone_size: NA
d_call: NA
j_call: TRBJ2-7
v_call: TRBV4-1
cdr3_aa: CASSQDGGVIPYEQYF
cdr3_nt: TGCGCCAGCAGCCAAGATGGAGGGGTGATCCCCTACGAGCAGTACTTC

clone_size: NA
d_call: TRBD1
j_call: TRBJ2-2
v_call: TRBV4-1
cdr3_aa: CASSQAKGTGNTGELFF
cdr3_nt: TGCGCCAGCAGCCAAGCTAAAGGGACAGGGAACACCGGGGAGCTGTTTTTT

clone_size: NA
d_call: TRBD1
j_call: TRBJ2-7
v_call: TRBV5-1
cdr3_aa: CASSLEHRGYDEQYF
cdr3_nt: TGCGCCAGCAGCTTGGAACACAGGGGGTATGACGAGCAGTACTTC

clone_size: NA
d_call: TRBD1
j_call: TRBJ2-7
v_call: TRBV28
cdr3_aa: CASKRGGDYRDEQYF
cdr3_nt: TGTGCCAGCAAAAGAGGGGGCGATTACCGGGACGAGCAGTACTTC

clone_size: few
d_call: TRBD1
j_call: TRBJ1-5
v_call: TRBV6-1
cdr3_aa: CASSDPTGYEPQHF
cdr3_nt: TGTGCCAGCAGTGACCCGACAGGGTACGAGCCCCAGCATTTT

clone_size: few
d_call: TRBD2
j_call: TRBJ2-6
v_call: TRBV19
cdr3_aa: CASRRQGRAGANVLTF
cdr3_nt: TGTGCCAGTAGGCGTCAAGGGAGGGCTGGGGCCAACGTCCTGACTTTC

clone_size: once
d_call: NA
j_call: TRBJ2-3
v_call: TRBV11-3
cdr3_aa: CASSLGTDTQYF
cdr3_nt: TGTGCCAGCAGCTTAGGGACAGATACGCAGTATTTT

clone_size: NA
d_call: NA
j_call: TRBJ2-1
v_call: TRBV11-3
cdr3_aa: CASSQKTGLRFNEQFF
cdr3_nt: TGTGCCAGCAGCCAAAAGACGGGGCTCCGTTTCAATGAGCAGTTCTTC

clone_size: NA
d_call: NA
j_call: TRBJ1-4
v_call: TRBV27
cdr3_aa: CASSLDRPGTSTNEKLFF
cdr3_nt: TGTGCCAGCAGTTTAGACAGACCCGGGACTTCAACTAATGAAAAACTGTTTTTT

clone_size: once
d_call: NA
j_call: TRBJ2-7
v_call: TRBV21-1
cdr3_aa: CASKTPPRRNSYEQYF
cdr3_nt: TGTGCCAGCAAAACCCCCCCCAGGCGCAACTCCTACGAGCAGTACTTC

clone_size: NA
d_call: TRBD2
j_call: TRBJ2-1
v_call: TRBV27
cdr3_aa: CASRSVAGGPDNEQFF
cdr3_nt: TGTGCCAGCAGGTCCGTAGCGGGGGGGCCCGACAATGAGCAGTTCTTC

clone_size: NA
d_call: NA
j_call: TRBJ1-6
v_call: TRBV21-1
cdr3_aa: CARVTEARSPLHF
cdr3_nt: TGTGCCAGGGTGACCGAAGCAAGGTCACCCCTCCACTTT

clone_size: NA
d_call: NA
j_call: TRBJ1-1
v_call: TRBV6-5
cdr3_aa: CASRGGVSNTEAFF
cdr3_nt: TGTGCCAGCAGGGGAGGGGTATCGAACACTGAAGCTTTCTTT

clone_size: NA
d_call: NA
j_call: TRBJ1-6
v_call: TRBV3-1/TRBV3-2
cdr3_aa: CASSQAQRKSSYNSPLHF
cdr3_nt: TGTGCCAGCAGCCAAGCTCAACGGAAGAGCTCCTATAATTCACCCCTCCACTTT

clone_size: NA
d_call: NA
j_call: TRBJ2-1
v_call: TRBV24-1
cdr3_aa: CATSDTGSQSYNEQFF
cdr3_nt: TGTGCCACCAGTGATACCGGGTCTCAATCCTACAATGAGCAGTTCTTC

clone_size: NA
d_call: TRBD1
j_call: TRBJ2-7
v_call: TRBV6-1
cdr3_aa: CASSESGGQGTYEQYF
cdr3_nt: TGTGCCAGCAGTGAGTCAGGGGGACAGGGGACCTACGAGCAGTACTTC

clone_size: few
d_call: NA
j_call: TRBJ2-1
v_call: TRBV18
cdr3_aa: CASSPQDSEQFF
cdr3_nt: TGTGCCAGCTCACCTCAAGATAGCGAGCAGTTCTTC

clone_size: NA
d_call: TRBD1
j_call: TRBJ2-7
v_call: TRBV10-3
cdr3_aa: CAISESDRGSYEQYF
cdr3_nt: TGTGCCATCAGTGAGTCGGACAGGGGGTCCTACGAGCAGTACTTC

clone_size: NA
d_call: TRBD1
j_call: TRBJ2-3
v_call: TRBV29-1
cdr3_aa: CSVEDLTGARDTQYF
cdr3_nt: TGCAGCGTTGAAGACCTCACAGGGGCACGGGATACGCAGTATTTT

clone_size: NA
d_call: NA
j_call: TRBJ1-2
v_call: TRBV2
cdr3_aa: CASRASRDDYTF
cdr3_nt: TGTGCCAGCAGGGCGAGCAGGGACGACTACACCTTC

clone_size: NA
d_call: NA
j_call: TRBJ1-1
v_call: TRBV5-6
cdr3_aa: CASSFNDRRNTEAFF
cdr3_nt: TGTGCCAGCAGCTTTAACGACAGGAGGAACACTGAAGCTTTCTTT

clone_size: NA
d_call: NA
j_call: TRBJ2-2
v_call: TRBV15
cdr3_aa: CATSRDLAGATGELFF
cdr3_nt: TGTGCCACCAGCAGAGATTTGGCCGGGGCTACCGGGGAGCTGTTTTTT